Here is one T cell receptor beta chain with its context. Its antigen remains unknown. Read coverage stops 3 residues before the CDR3 terminus; the germline J gene supplies the remainder. The data stem from a study of T cells in women clearing cervical HPV infection. Study observations and caveats: CIN3+ cases had significantly higher TCR repertoire richness than controls, but evenness did not differ.

The table came from immunoSEQ multiplex PCR; TCRdb's copy has only in-frame clones and leaves some out. This listing includes 20,000 to 25,000 clones. The CDR3 has 16 amino acids. The V gene end was trimmed by 4 bases and the J gene end by 0 bases; junction bases not matched to a gene: 7. Germline V CDR1 and CDR2: MGHRA, YSYEKL. HPV was found by MY09/MY11 PCR and dot-blot genotyping. V gene TRBV4-1 combines with J gene TRBJ2-7; 9 nucleotides agree with TRBD2. This clonotype was obtained from a woman aged 18-69 years with a cervical HPV16 infection that either progressed to CIN3+ or cleared (not recorded which). Sequenced sample: blood buffy coat. CDR3 in amino acids: CASSRTSASSSYEQYF. The CDR3 DNA, read in part, is TGCGCCAGCAGCCGGACTAGCGCCTCCAGCTCCTACGAG.